This TCR beta chain is from a study of low-dose radiotherapy and immunotherapy resistance in tumors. Background on the study: Every two weeks, cyclophosphamide 200 mg/m2 was infused one day before radiation plus immunotherapy. Oral aspirin at 300 mg was taken daily by patients for four cycles, beginning on cycle 1 day 1.

The time point here: after trial treatment. Noted treatment: LDRT plus nivolumab, ipilimumab, low-dose cyclophosphamide and aspirin (RACIN trial). The donors' treatment consisted of nivolumab, ipilimumab, aspirin, low-dose cyclophosphamide and low-dose radiotherapy. Advanced solid tumors lacking tumor-infiltrating lymphocytes characterized eligible patients. Alpha- and beta-chain coverage of first-strand cDNA came from TRAV- and TRBV-specific primers. For amplifying TCRs, the PCR ran for around 20 cycles with Phusion, which was used together with a constant-region primer and the adapter on the V primers. TCRdb used MiXCR to reprocess the reads, holding one entry per CDR3 protein. This sample has tens of thousands of distinct CDR3 sequences; around a sixth occur once, and the top ten carry approximately 1.3%. This clonotype appeared many times. CDR1 and CDR2 (germline): ENHRY, SYGVKD. The CDR3 loop spans 11 amino acids. V shed 0 bases and J shed 8 bases, with 2 bases lying between them.

The specimen was PBMCs, collected after low-dose radiotherapy plus immunotherapy. The chain couples TRBV10-3 to TRBJ2-4; no clear D gene. This receptor was obtained from a male donor with prostate cancer. DNA of the CDR3: TGTGCCATCAGTGAGTCGGACATTCAGTACTTC. Protein product: CAISESDIQYF.